This TCR beta chain came from a study of T cell repertoires in cytomegalovirus infection (dated by TCRdb to about 2019). For the study in its entirety: The peptide stimulations were aimed at well-studied HLA-B-restricted epitopes as well as recently identified HLA-C-restricted CMV epitopes, whose presentation resists viral immunomodulation. The HLA type of each donor mattered for the analysis, because public TCR beta signatures pointed to carriage of CMV infection along with the matching HLA type. What the research found in general, with its limitations: The ex vivo response was dominated by HLA-C-restricted CMV-specific TCR beta clonotypes, which also provided the single most frequent clonotype in two of eight donors. Carriers of CMV infection plus the relevant HLA type were discriminated by the cumulative frequency of public TCR beta family members in the study cohort and in an independent 352-donor cohort.

Comment on this clonotype: What this receptor recognizes is not known. Base-call qualities are not available, and no considerably larger clone is one nucleotide away.

Including cysteine and phenylalanine, the CDR3 has 12 amino acids. Only CDR3 DNA remains: 36 bases, in frame from the first base. Relative to germline, V is 10 bases shorter and J is 8 bases shorter, with 17 bases between their ends. Taken with the paper, the label for treatment or condition translates to: in vitro stimulation with specific CMV peptide epitopes to enrich CMV-specific T cells. TCRdb names Illumina HiSeq 1500 as the instrument used. Using fastp at Q25 and MiXCR, TCRdb reprocessed the public reads and kept productive beta chains. Rows with a matching CDR3 protein are joined into one entry that keeps the most common DNA and genes. The sample yields 350,000 to 400,000 distinct CDR3 sequences; roughly 34% were counted once. 13% of the sample is held by the ten biggest clonotypes.

Rearrangement joined TRBV12-3 or TRBV12-4 to TRBJ1-2; TRBD1 is perhaps the D gene, given 5 matching bases. The source material was cultured PBMCs, sampled from culture after CMV antigen stimulation. This TCR was sampled from a human donor in good health (CMV status not recorded). Some clones in this sample may be carry-over from other donors' samples. The DNA reads as follows: TGTGCCATTCAGGGTGCCAGAAGGGGCTACACCTTC. This sequence encodes CAIQGARRGYTF.